Presented here are 28 T cell receptor beta chains from one specimen sequenced in a study of T cell responses to AZD1222 COVID-19 vaccine. Measured with immunoSEQ multiplex PCR; TCRdb has only the in-frame clones, and not every one. The sample comprises about 170,000 clones, just under 90% of which are singletons, and about 4.1% rests with the top ten. The sequencing used peripheral blood, collected 28 days after the second dose of the MenACWY control vaccine. Receptors were obtained from an adult who received the MenACWY meningococcal vaccine as a control.

This clone was observed a single time. The chain recombines TRBV4-3 with TRBJ2-7; 7 bases agree with TRBD1. Germline assignment: CDR1 LGHNA and CDR2 YSLEER. The CDR3 is 13 residues long. V lost 4 bases, J lost 1 base, and 1 base stayed unmatched. CDR3 sequence reads: CASSLDRSYEQYF. The DNA for the CDR3 is TGCGCCAGCAGCCTGGACAGGTCCTACGAGCAGTACTTC.

The rearrangement joins TRBV4-3 to TRBJ2-5; 13 bases map to TRBD2. Looked up from germline, CDR1 is LGHNA and CDR2 is YSLEER. CDR3 length equals 18 residues. J gave up 0 bases and V 3 bases, and 7 bases lay outside the gene matches. CDR3 protein: CASSHGLAGVADQETQYF. CDR3 DNA: TGCGCCAGCAGCCACGGACTAGCGGGAGTGGCAGACCAAGAGACCCAGTACTTC.

This clone has more than one count but fewer than ten. This chain joins TRBV19 and TRBJ2-7; TRBD1 matches at 12 bases. CDR3 length: 18 amino acids. V trimming: 6 bases; J trimming: 10 bases; junction bases outside the gene matches: 22. CDR1 is LNHDA and CDR2 is SQIVND in the germline V gene (reference sequence). The CDR3 region has the DNA TGTGCCAGTAGATCTCTGACCCCCACCGGGACAGGGGGCAGTAGACAGTACTTC. It yields the protein CASRSLTPTGTGGSRQYF. The full variable domain, with the rest looked up from reference TRBV19 and TRBJ2-7, is DGGITQSPKYLFRKEGQNVTLSCEQNLNHDAMYWYRQDPGQGLRLIYYSQIVNDFQKGDIAEGYSVSREKKESFPLTVTSAQKNPTAFYLCASRSLTPTGTGGSRQYFGPGTRLTVT.

The chain uses TRBV9 and TRBJ1-6; 10 positions match TRBD1. CDR1 is SGDLS, CDR2 YYNGEE, per germline. V lost 6 bases to trimming and J lost 6 bases; unmatched junction nucleotides: 6. The length of the CDR3 is 15 residues. Here the CDR3 reads CASTPRDRGNSPLHF. The CDR3 region has the DNA TGTGCCAGCACTCCCCGGGACAGGGGTAATTCACCCCTCCACTTT. Together with reference TRBV9 and TRBJ1-6, the CDR3 gives the full variable domain: DSGVTQTPKHLITATGQRVTLRCSPRSGDLSVYWYQQSLDQGLQFLIQYYNGEERAKGNILERFSAQQFPDLHSELNLSSLELGDSALYFCASTPRDRGNSPLHFGNGTRLTVT.

This clone was seen a single time. This chain links TRBV27 with TRBJ2-7; a weak D match, TRBD2 (5 bases). V lost 0 bases, J lost 1 base, and 7 bases lay in between. The CDR3 is 14 amino acids. Germline V gene sequence: CDR1 MNHEY, CDR2 SMNVEV (reference sequence). For the CDR3, the DNA is TGTGCCAGCAGTTTATCTGGAGGATCCTACGAGCAGTACTTC. Residues: CASSLSGGSYEQYF.

The chain employs TRBV30 and TRBJ1-1; D is ambiguous. CDR3 size: 11 residues. Trimming took 4 bases from V and 4 from J, leaving 7 bases between them. Germline CDR1 and CDR2: GTSNPN and SVGIG (reference sequence). The CDR3 here is CAWIPVTEAFF. DNA for the CDR3: TGTGCCTGGATCCCGGTCACTGAAGCTTTCTTT.

The rearrangement links TRBV27 to TRBJ2-1, with 14 bases fitting TRBD2. Germline V lookup: CDR1 MNHEY, CDR2 SMNVEV (reference sequence). The CDR3 is 17 amino acids. Trimming at V came to 2 bases and at J to 9 bases, leaving 9 bases not matched to a gene. The CDR3 region is CASSLDPGLAGVGEQFF. The CDR3 DNA reads TGTGCCAGCAGTTTAGATCCGGGACTAGCGGGAGTGGGTGAGCAGTTCTTC.

This rearrangement joins TRBV7-8 to TRBJ1-4, with 8 bases identical to TRBD1. CDR1 and CDR2 from the germline V gene are SGHVS and FQNEAQ. Unmatched junction bases numbered 12, after V lost 5 bases and J lost 4 bases. CDR3 length equals 17 residues. The CDR3 DNA follows: TGTGCCAGCAGCCCAAGACAGGGGCTAGCCAATAATGAAAAACTGTTTTTT. Translation: CASSPRQGLANNEKLFF.

The rearrangement uses TRBV5-1 and TRBJ2-1; 8 bases map to TRBD2. V trimming: 0 bases; J trimming: 5 bases; junction bases outside the gene matches: 10. In germline, CDR1 is SGHRS, CDR2 YFSETQ. The CDR3 spans 17 residues. CDR3 residues: CASSLASLLAVNNEQFF. CDR3 DNA: TGCGCCAGCAGCTTGGCCTCGTTACTAGCGGTAAACAATGAGCAGTTCTTC.

This sequence joins TRBV30 and TRBJ2-3; TRBD1 might be the D (7 bases). CDR3 length equals 14 residues. Per germline, CDR1 GTSNPN and CDR2 SVGIG (reference sequence). V dropped 6 bases and J dropped 6 bases, with 19 bases sitting between them. DNA of the CDR3: TGTGCCTGCGTTCGGACAGGTGGAGGGGATACGCAGTATTTT. Amino acids: CACVRTGGGDTQYF.

The rearrangement uses TRBV6-2 or TRBV6-3 and TRBJ2-3, with TRBD1 matching 9 bases. Looked up from germline, CDR1 is MNHEY and CDR2 is SVGEGT. V gave up 6 bases and J gave up 1 base; unmatched junction bases: 11. The CDR3 runs to 17 residues. The CDR3 region is CASSPGTGLYGTDTQYF. The CDR3 DNA reads as TGTGCCAGCAGCCCAGGGACAGGGTTGTACGGCACAGATACGCAGTATTTT.

This chain connects TRBV4-3 to TRBJ2-3; D call uncertain. Trimming took off 4 bases at V and 6 bases at J, with 20 bases between the two ends. The length of the CDR3 is 16 residues. Looked up from germline, CDR1 is LGHNA and CDR2 is YSLEER. The CDR3 region has the DNA TGCGCCAGCAGCCTCCGTCAACCCTCCACCGGGGATACGCAGTATTTT. Translated, it gives CASSLRQPSTGDTQYF.

The V gene is TRBV6-5, the J gene TRBJ2-7, with 7 positions matching TRBD2. After removal of 2 bases from V and 12 bases from J, the junction contained 4 bases not matched to a gene. Germline V gene data show CDR1 as MNHEY and CDR2 as SVGAGI. This CDR3 spans 11 amino acids. The CDR3: CASSYPTGGYF. The CDR3 bases are TGTGCCAGCAGTTACCCGACGGGAGGGTACTTC.

V and J are TRBV12-3 or TRBV12-4 and TRBJ2-1; the D is unclear. This CDR3 contains 11 residues. Trimming took 10 bases from V and 6 from J, leaving 10 bases between them. The CDR3 DNA follows: TGTGCCACCAGGACGGGCAATGAGCAGTTCTTC. Its translation is CATRTGNEQFF.

This clone was seen just once. CDR3 sequence (DNA): TGTGCCAGCAGCCAAGATCCCTCTATTCGTGGCTACACCTTC. This codes for CASSQDPSIRGYTF. V and J are TRBV3-1 (or the pseudogene TRBV3-2) and TRBJ1-2, with D unclear. Germline CDR1 and CDR2: LGHDT and YNNKEL (reference sequence). This CDR3 has 14 residues. Trimming removed 0 bases from V and 7 bases from J, with 12 bases in between.

The rearrangement links TRBV21-1 to TRBJ1-4; the tabulated D call, TRBD1, remains unverified against the DNA. TRBV21-1 is reported as a pseudogene. CDR3 length: 13 residues. CDR3 residues: CASGDRGGEKLFF. CDR3 bases: TGTGCCAGCGGGGACAGGGGTGGGGAAAAACTGTTTTTT.

The chain recombines TRBV7-3 with TRBJ1-1; D not resolved. Germline loops: CDR1 SGHTA, CDR2 FQGTGA. V lost 3 bases to trimming and J lost 2 bases, with 7 bases between them. This CDR3 is 13 amino acids long. The CDR3 DNA reads TGTGCCAGCAGCTTGTTATACAACACTGAAGCTTTCTTT. Residues: CASSLLYNTEAFF.

This clone was detected once. This sequence joins TRBV14 and TRBJ1-2; 8 bases agree with TRBD1. The J segment lost 6 bases and the V segment lost 1 base, leaving 10 bases of the junction unmatched. The CDR3 extends over 16 amino acids. The germline V gene encodes CDR1 SGHDN and CDR2 FVKESK. CDR3 amino acids: CASSQAGVRGRNGYTF. The DNA of the CDR3 is TGTGCCAGCAGCCAAGCCGGGGTCAGGGGGCGAAATGGCTACACCTTC. Together with reference TRBV14 and TRBJ1-2, the CDR3 gives the full variable domain: EAGVTQFPSHSVIEKGQTVTLRCDPISGHDNLYWYRRVMGKEIKFLLHFVKESKQDESGMPNNRFLAERTGGTYSTLKVQPAELEDSGVYFCASSQAGVRGRNGYTFGSGTRLTVV.

The chain links TRBV5-6 to TRBJ2-5; D gene unclear. Trimming took off 2 bases at V and 5 bases at J, with 13 bases between the two ends. The CDR3 loop spans 14 amino acids. Germline-derived CDR1 and CDR2 are SGHDT and YYEEEE. CDR3 residues: CASSFRTLKETQYF. The CDR3 bases are TGTGCCAGCAGCTTTCGGACCTTGAAGGAGACCCAGTACTTC. The whole variable domain, remainder taken from reference TRBV5-6 and TRBJ2-5, is DAGVTQSPTHLIKTRGQQVTLRCSPKSGHDTVSWYQQALGQGPQFIFQYYEEEERQRGNFPDRFSGHQFPNYSSELNVNALLLGDSALYLCASSFRTLKETQYFGPGTRLLVL.

The chain recombines TRBV14 with TRBJ2-2; TRBD2 might be the D (5 bases). The germline V and J ends were trimmed by 5 bases and 0 bases, with 13 bases remaining between them. This CDR3 comprises 16 residues. Germline V gene sequence: CDR1 SGHDN, CDR2 FVKESK. CDR3 coding DNA: TGTGCCAGCAGCACCACTCTAGCAGCGAACACCGGGGAGCTGTTTTTT. Translation: CASSTTLAANTGELFF.

The gene calls are TRBV19 and TRBJ2-1; D tentatively reads TRBD1 or TRBD2 (5 bases each). CDR1 LNHDA and CDR2 SQIVND come from the germline V gene (reference sequence). Trimming removed 5 bases from V and 12 bases from J, with 20 bases in between. This CDR3 contains 14 residues. The CDR3 reads CASSVSGPGSGQFF. CDR3 in DNA: TGTGCCAGTAGTGTTTCGGGACCGGGGTCGGGGCAGTTCTTC.

The chain employs TRBV7-9 and TRBJ1-2, with TRBD1 identical over 10 bases. Germline CDR1 is SEHNR and CDR2 is FQNEAQ (reference sequence). V lost 4 bases, J lost 3 bases, and 5 bases stayed unmatched. The CDR3 runs to 15 residues. CDR3 region: CASSSRQGADYGYTF. The CDR3 bases are TGTGCCAGCAGCTCGAGACAGGGGGCTGACTATGGCTACACCTTC.

The V and J genes are TRBV19 and TRBJ2-3; 9 bases align to TRBD2. J gave up 3 bases and V 10 bases, and 11 bases lay outside the gene matches. This CDR3 is built from 15 residues. CDR1 and CDR2 from the germline V gene are LNHDA and SQIVND (reference sequence). This CDR3 is CATVFSREGTDTQYF. CDR3 DNA: TGTGCCACCGTGTTTTCGCGGGAGGGTACAGATACGCAGTATTTT.

The V call is TRBV5-1, the J call TRBJ2-6, with TRBD2 identical over 10 bases. Germline CDR1 reads SGHRS; CDR2 reads YFSETQ. V dropped 1 base and J dropped 0; count of bases not matched to a gene: 4. The CDR3 spans 18 residues. The CDR3: CASSLSIAGGSGANVLTF. The CDR3, as DNA: TGCGCCAGCAGCTTGTCTATAGCGGGAGGCTCTGGGGCCAACGTCCTGACTTTC.

The chain's CDR3 is CASSIRLAGGPFVEQYF. CDR3 nucleotide sequence: TGTGCCAGCAGTATCAGACTAGCGGGAGGACCTTTCGTCGAGCAGTACTTC. The gene calls are TRBV6-2 or TRBV6-3 and TRBJ2-7, with 13 positions matching TRBD2. CDR3 length: 17 residues. CDR1 and CDR2 (germline): MNHEY, SVGEGT. V lost 5 bases, J lost 6 bases, and 13 bases stayed unmatched.

As concerns this clone: Other DNA variants within this sample encode the same CDR3. The V gene is TRBV30, the J gene TRBJ2-7; 10 nucleotides align to TRBD2. Looked up from germline, CDR1 is GTSNPN and CDR2 is SVGIG (reference sequence). The CDR3 has 12 residues. Germline trimming cut 4 bases from V and 4 bases from J; bases unmatched to any gene: 1. The CDR3 nucleotides are TGTGCCTGGACTAGCGGGAGATACGAGCAGTACTTC. It translates to CAWTSGRYEQYF. Full variable domain (outside the CDR3, taken from reference TRBV30 and TRBJ2-7): SQTIHQWPATLVQPVGSPLSLECTVEGTSNPNLYWYRQAAGRGLQLLFYSVGIGQISSEVPQNLSASRPQDRQFILSSKKLLLSDSGFYLCAWTSGRYEQYFGPGTRLTVT.

This chain connects TRBV23-1 to TRBJ2-2; D unclear. TRBV23-1 belongs to the ORF category, with a function that is uncertain. The CDR3 has 12 amino acids. The V and J ends lost 6 bases and 13 bases respectively, with 15 bases between them. CDR3 sequence: CASRPLGPWLFF. The CDR3 DNA reads as TGCGCCAGCAGACCTCTAGGCCCGTGGCTGTTTTTT.

The chain is built from TRBV18 and TRBJ2-7, with D perhaps TRBD2 (5 bases). V shed 2 bases and J shed 0 bases, with 20 bases lying between them. Germline CDR1 is KGHSH and CDR2 is LQKENI. The CDR3 spans 18 residues. CDR3 DNA sequence: TGTGCCAGCTCACCAGTAGGTTTAGCCCTAGCAGACTCCTACGAGCAGTACTTC. Translated, it gives CASSPVGLALADSYEQYF.